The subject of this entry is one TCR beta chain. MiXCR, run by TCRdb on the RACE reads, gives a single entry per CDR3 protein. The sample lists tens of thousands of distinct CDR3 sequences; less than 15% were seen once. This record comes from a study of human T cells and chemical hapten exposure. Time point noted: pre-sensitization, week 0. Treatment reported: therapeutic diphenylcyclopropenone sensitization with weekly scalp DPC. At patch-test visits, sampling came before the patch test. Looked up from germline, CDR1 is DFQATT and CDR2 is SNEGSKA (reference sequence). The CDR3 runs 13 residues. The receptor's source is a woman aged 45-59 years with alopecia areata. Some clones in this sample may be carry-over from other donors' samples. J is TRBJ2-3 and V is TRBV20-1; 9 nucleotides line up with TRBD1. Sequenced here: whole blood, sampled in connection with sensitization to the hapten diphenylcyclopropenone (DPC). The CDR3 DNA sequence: TGCAGGGCGGGACAGGGAAGGTCAGATACGCAGTATTTT. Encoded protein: CRAGQGRSDTQYF.